One TCR beta chain is described in this entry. CDR1 is SGHTA and CDR2 is FQGNSA in the germline V gene. The J segment lost 3 bases and the V segment lost 3 bases, leaving 6 bases of the junction unmatched. This CDR3 comprises 16 residues. This sample was taken from a study of cytomegalovirus exposure and HLA in healthy donors. PCR employed 60 Vbeta and 13 Jbeta primers. The table came from immunoSEQ multiplex PCR; TCRdb's copy has only in-frame clones and leaves some out. The sample carries approximately 220,000 clones, about 79% recorded once. This chain uses TRBV7-2 with TRBJ1-2; the match to TRBD1 covers 11 bases. The receptor was isolated from a male donor in good health and CMV-seronegative. The sequencing input was PBMCs. For the CDR3, the DNA is TGTGCCAGCAGCTTGTCCCCGGGACAGGGGGACTATGGCTACACCTTC. Its protein product is CASSLSPGQGDYGYTF.